A single sample is the source of the 13 T cell receptor beta chains below, sequenced in a study of technical replicates of blood from four donors. The protocol was immunoSEQ multiplex PCR, while the TCRdb copy is restricted to in-frame clones and leaves out a portion. The sample shows about 66,000 clones, nearly 98% of them seen only once. The material sequenced was T cells isolated from PBMCs. Every receptor here comes from a human donor in good health.

This clone was recorded only once. This sequence joins TRBV10-3 and TRBJ2-7, with D possibly matching TRBD2 (5 bases). With 2 bases removed from V and 5 bases from J, the gap between germline ends came to 10 bases. The CDR3 has 13 residues. Germline V CDR1 and CDR2: ENHRY, SYGVKD. CDR3 protein: CAISERGQNEQYF. The DNA for the CDR3 is TGTGCCATCAGTGAGAGAGGGCAGAACGAGCAGTACTTC.

V is TRBV4-1 and J is TRBJ2-3; no definite D call. With 2 bases removed from V and 0 bases from J, the gap between germline ends came to 12 bases. The germline gives CDR1 MGHRA, CDR2 YSYEKL. This CDR3 is 16 amino acids long. CDR3 sequence reads: CASSQTAPTSTDTQYF. The CDR3 coding sequence is TGCGCCAGCAGCCAAACTGCCCCAACTAGCACAGATACGCAGTATTTT.

V gene TRBV6-5 combines with J gene TRBJ2-5; TRBD2 might be the D (6 bases). This CDR3 has 15 residues. V was cut by 5 bases and J by 4 bases, with 17 bases left in between. The germline gives CDR1 MNHEY, CDR2 SVGAGI. CDR3 DNA: TGTGCCAGCAGTCAAAATGCGGGGATCGGAGAGACCCAGTACTTC. Amino acids: CASSQNAGIGETQYF.

V is TRBV29-1 and J is TRBJ2-5; 7 nucleotides agree with TRBD2. Germline V gene data show CDR1 as SQVTM and CDR2 as ANQGSEA. The CDR3 runs 12 residues. The V segment lost 4 bases and the J segment 5 bases; nucleotides outside the gene matches: 4. The DNA of the CDR3 is TGCAGCGTTGGGGAGGGTACGGAGACCCAGTACTTC. Its protein product is CSVGEGTETQYF.

This chain connects TRBV7-9 to TRBJ2-1, with 9 bases matching TRBD2. V lost 5 bases to trimming and J lost 8 bases; unmatched junction nucleotides: 10. The V gene's germline CDR1 is SEHNR and CDR2 FQNEAQ (reference sequence). This CDR3 region has 15 residues. In nucleotides, the CDR3 is TGTGCCAGCAGCCGAGACAGCGGGGGGCAATATGAGCAGTTCTTC. It codes for CASSRDSGGQYEQFF.

The CDR3 reads CASSRRADRESYEQYF. CDR3 coding DNA: TGTGCCAGCAGTCGTAGGGCGGACAGGGAGAGCTACGAGCAGTACTTC. The J gene is TRBJ2-7, the V gene TRBV2; TRBD1 agrees at 8 bases. The germline V gene encodes CDR1 SNHLY and CDR2 FYNNEI. V lost 5 bases and J lost 3; bases outside the gene matches: 12. This CDR3 comprises 16 residues.

The rearrangement uses TRBV6-6 and TRBJ1-5; TRBD1 matches 8 bases. J lost 2 bases, V lost 2 bases, and 5 bases had no gene match. Germline CDR1 MNHNY, CDR2 SVGAGI (reference sequence). This CDR3 is built from 16 residues. CDR3 coding DNA: TGTGCCAGCAGTTACGCTGACAGGGGAGGCAATCAGCCCCAGCATTTT. Translation gives CASSYADRGGNQPQHF.

The CDR3 protein is CASGQGRGYTF. As DNA, the CDR3 is TGTGCCAGCGGTCAGGGGCGGGGCTACACCTTC. This chain connects TRBV6-5 to TRBJ1-2, with D perhaps matching TRBD1 (6 bases). Between the trimmed V and J ends, which lost 8 bases and 8 bases, there was a span of 12 bases. This CDR3 has 11 residues. CDR1 and CDR2 (germline): MNHEY, SVGAGI.

This clone appeared a few times. The chain has TRBV28 and TRBJ1-5; a weak D match, TRBD1 (6 bases). Germline V gene sequence: CDR1 MDHEN, CDR2 SYDVKM. Trimming stripped 4 bases from V and 1 base from J, with 8 bases between. The CDR3 length is 14 residues. Written as DNA, the CDR3 is TGTGCCAGCAGTTCGGGACACAGCAATCAGCCCCAGCATTTT. Its translation: CASSSGHSNQPQHF.

The rearrangement joins TRBV29-1 to TRBJ2-1, with a weak D call TRBD2 (5 bases). V gave up 4 bases and J gave up 0 bases, with 10 bases separating them. Germline CDR1 reads SQVTM; CDR2 reads ANQGSEA. The length of the CDR3 is 14 residues. The CDR3 sequence: CSVGAASSYNEQFF. The DNA for the CDR3 is TGCAGCGTTGGAGCGGCCAGCTCCTACAATGAGCAGTTCTTC.

The chain is built from TRBV7-8 and TRBJ2-2; unclear D gene. Germline-derived CDR1 and CDR2 are SGHVS and FQNEAQ. V lost 2 bases to trimming and J lost 5 bases, with 9 bases between them. The CDR3 is made up of 14 amino acids. The CDR3 sequence: CASSLITLTGELFF. In nucleotides, the CDR3 is TGTGCCAGCAGCTTAATTACTCTTACCGGGGAGCTGTTTTTT. The whole variable domain, remainder taken from reference TRBV7-8 and TRBJ2-2, is GAGVSQSPRYKVAKRGQDVALRCDPISGHVSLFWYQQALGQGPEFLTYFQNEAQLDKSGLPSDRFFAERPEGSVSTLKIQRTQQEDSAVYLCASSLITLTGELFFGEGSRLTVL.

The gene calls are TRBV28 and TRBJ2-7, with a possible D match to TRBD2 (5 bases). Germline V CDR1 and CDR2: MDHEN, SYDVKM. This CDR3 region has 12 residues. V was cut by 4 bases and J by 4 bases, with 8 bases left in between. CDR3 nucleotide sequence: TGTGCCAGCAGTTCCAGAGGGTACGAGCAGTACTTC. Protein: CASSSRGYEQYF.

The chain links TRBV30 to TRBJ2-2; D remains ambiguous. The germline CDR1 and CDR2 sequences are GTSNPN and SVGIG (reference sequence). V was pared by 0 bases and J by 2 bases, with 7 bases between. The CDR3 covers 14 residues. CDR3 protein: CAWSVEINTGELFF. CDR3 DNA sequence: TGTGCCTGGAGTGTCGAGATTAACACCGGGGAGCTGTTTTTT.